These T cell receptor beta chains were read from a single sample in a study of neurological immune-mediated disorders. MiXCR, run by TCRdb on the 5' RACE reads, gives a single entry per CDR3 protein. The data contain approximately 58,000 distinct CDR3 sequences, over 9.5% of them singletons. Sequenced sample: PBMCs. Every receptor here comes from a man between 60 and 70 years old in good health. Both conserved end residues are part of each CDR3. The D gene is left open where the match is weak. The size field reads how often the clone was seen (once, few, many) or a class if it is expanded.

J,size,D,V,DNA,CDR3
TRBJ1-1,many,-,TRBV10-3,TGTGCCATCAGTCCACTTGGGGGAAACACTGAAGCTTTCTTT,CAISPLGGNTEAFF
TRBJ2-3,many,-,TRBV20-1,TGCAGTGCTAGGGCCCCGGGGGGCACAGATACGCAGTATTTT,CSARAPGGTDTQYF
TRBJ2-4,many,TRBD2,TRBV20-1,TGCAGTGCTATCCCGGGGGGTGGAGGGGCCAAAAACATTCAGTACTTC,CSAIPGGGGAKNIQYF
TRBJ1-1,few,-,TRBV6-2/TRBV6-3,TGTGCCAGCAGTAGTATGCTCGAGGGGAGGGACACTGAAGCTTTCTTT,CASSSMLEGRDTEAFF
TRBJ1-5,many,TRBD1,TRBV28,TGTGCCAGCAGTCCACCCGGACAGGGAAGAAGTCAGCCCCAGCATTTT,CASSPPGQGRSQPQHF
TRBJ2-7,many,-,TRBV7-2,TGTGCCAGCAGCTTAGTGCGGACAGAGCAGTACTTC,CASSLVRTEQYF
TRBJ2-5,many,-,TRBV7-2,TGTGCCAGCAGCTTATGGGAGGAAGAGACCCAGTACTTC,CASSLWEEETQYF
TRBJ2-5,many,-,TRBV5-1,TGCGCCAGCAGCTCCCCGACGGGGTCGGAGACCCAGTACTTC,CASSSPTGSETQYF
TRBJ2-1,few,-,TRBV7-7,TGTGCCAGCAGCTTAGGATTGTTCGGAACAGGGCGGGATAATGAGCAGTTCTTC,CASSLGLFGTGRDNEQFF
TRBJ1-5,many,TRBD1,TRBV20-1,TGCAGTGCTGAGGACAGGGGGCATAATCAGCCCCAGCATTTT,CSAEDRGHNQPQHF
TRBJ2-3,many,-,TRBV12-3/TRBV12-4,TGTGCCAGCATCGGTACCTCTAGCACAGATACGCAGTATTTT,CASIGTSSTDTQYF
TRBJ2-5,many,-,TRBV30,TGTGCCTGGAGTGTACTTGACACCCGAGAGACCCAGTACTTC,CAWSVLDTRETQYF
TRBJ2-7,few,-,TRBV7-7,TGTGCCAGCAGCTTAGATTTCGGGGCCTACGAGCAGTACTTC,CASSLDFGAYEQYF
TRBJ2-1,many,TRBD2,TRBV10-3,TGTGCCATCAGTGAGTCGTTTATGGGTAGCGGGGGCGTCCAGGAGCAGTTCTTC,CAISESFMGSGGVQEQFF
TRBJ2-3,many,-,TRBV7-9,TGTGCCAGCAGCTCGGACACCGCGAGCAAGTATTTT,CASSSDTASKYF